Below, 5 T cell receptor beta chains from the same sample are listed, as sequenced in a study of CD8+CD57+ T cells in acquired aplastic anemia. TCR beta VDJ combinations and CDR3 sequences were profiled from genomic DNA. TCRdb used MiXCR to reprocess the reads, holding one entry per CDR3 protein. The data contain 400,000 to 450,000 distinct CDR3 sequences, 65% to 75% of them singletons. The sequencing sample was made of sorted CD4+, CD8+, or CD8+CD57+ T cells (not recorded which) from PBMCs. Source of these receptors: a human donor in good health, serving as a control.

This clonotype was recorded once. At one of its ends the junction is not consistent with the germline gene, which may arise from a read error. The rearrangement links TRBV9 to TRBJ2-7; no clear D. This CDR3 has 13 amino acids. From germline, CDR1 is SGDLS and CDR2 YYNGEE. This CDR3 reads CASSVYVPHAQDF. The CDR3 DNA is TGTGCCAGCAGCGTATACGTCCCCCACGCGCAGGACTTC.

V gene TRBV5-4 combines with J gene TRBJ1-1; D unresolved. Trimming left V 4 bases short and J 8 bases short, with 12 bases between. The germline V gene has CDR1 SGHNT and CDR2 YYREEE (reference sequence). The CDR3 covers 12 residues. The CDR3, as DNA: TGTGCCAGCAGCCCGGGAACAAAGGAAGCTTTCTTT. It specifies CASSPGTKEAFF.

This clonotype was seen many times. The CDR3 loop is CASNQPMGGWYTEAFF. CDR3 coding DNA: TGTGCCAGCAACCAACCGATGGGGGGGTGGTACACTGAAGCTTTCTTT. The gene calls are TRBV7-9 and TRBJ1-1; D is possibly TRBD1 (5 bases). The V gene lost 7 bases and the J gene lost 3 bases, with 21 bases spanning the gap. There are 16 residues in the CDR3. Germline V gene sequence: CDR1 SEHNR, CDR2 FQNEAQ (reference sequence).

As to this clonotype: Because it lacks the conserved phenylalanine or tryptophan at the end, this CDR3 is likely a read error. It is unclear where the CDR3 begins or ends on the DNA, so no DNA is shown, and the CDR3 is as TCRdb lists it. V usage is TRBV7-2 and J usage is TRBJ1-2. Germline CDR1 SGHTA, CDR2 FQGNSA. Including both end residues, the CDR3 is 13 amino acids long. The CDR3 sequence: CASSLAGAGGSGY.

The chain is built from TRBV9 and TRBJ2-5; tentative D call: TRBD1 (5 bases). The CDR3 extends over 14 amino acids. Trimming removed 2 bases at V and 10 bases at J, with 18 bases between. Germline CDR1 reads SGDLS; CDR2 reads YYNGEE. CDR3 amino acids: CASSVATDSYNQYF. The CDR3 DNA follows: TGTGCCAGCAGCGTCGCGACCGACAGCTACAACCAGTACTTC.